This T cell receptor (beta chain) was documented in a study of shared T cell receptors in the human thymus. The CDR3 runs to 14 residues. The germline V gene encodes CDR1 MNHEY and CDR2 SMNVEV (reference sequence). The V end was cut by 2 bases, the J end by 7 bases, with 9 bases between. Data came from immunoSEQ multiplex PCR; TCRdb stores just in-frame clones and leaves some out. The profile shows roughly 660,000 clones, over 75% of them singletons. These same records also appear under a second study, on human thymus T cells. This second study says: Surgeons resected thymus tissue during corrective heart surgery. Gene usage (both V and J) appeared biased in thymic and blood repertoires. Overlap was high between thymic repertoires from unrelated individuals, as reported in related research.

The clonotype comes from a boy less than two years old with a congenital heart defect. The chain recombines TRBV27 with TRBJ1-6, with D possibly TRBD1 on 6 matching bases. The sample taken for sequencing was thymocytes. The CDR3 coding sequence is TGTGCCAGCAGTTTAAACAGGGTCAATTCACCCCTCCACTTT. Translation gives CASSLNRVNSPLHF.